The 13 T cell receptor beta chains presented below share a single source sample, sequenced in a study of blood T cell repertoires in COVID-19. The table came from immunoSEQ multiplex PCR; TCRdb's copy has only in-frame clones and leaves some out. The sample consists of under 450,000 clones, 91% of them appearing once. The material sequenced was PBMCs or T cells enriched from blood (not recorded which). These receptors all come from a middle-aged woman who had been exposed to COVID-19.

The gene calls are TRBV21-1 and TRBJ1-1; TRBD1 was called by the table and not checked on the DNA. TRBV21-1 is a known pseudogene. This CDR3 is built from 16 residues. The CDR3 nucleotides read TGTGCCAGCAGCAAAGGGCGGGGACAGATGAACACTGAAGCTTTCTTT. Translated: CASSKGRGQMNTEAFF.

The genes are TRBV2 and TRBJ1-3; D might be TRBD1 (6 bases). This CDR3 spans 14 amino acids. Germline CDR1 reads SNHLY; CDR2 reads FYNNEI. V dropped 6 bases and J dropped 0 bases, with 9 bases sitting between them. The CDR3 here is CASSRGLSGNTIYF. The CDR3 bases are TGTGCCAGCAGCAGGGGCCTCTCTGGAAACACCATATATTTT.

This clone has more than one count but fewer than ten. The genes are TRBV2 and TRBJ1-5, with a weak D call TRBD1 (6 bases). This CDR3 contains 14 residues. Germline V gene sequence: CDR1 SNHLY, CDR2 FYNNEI. Trimming took 6 bases from V and 6 from J, leaving 15 bases between them. CDR3 residues: CASSATGFTQPQHF. The CDR3 nucleotides read TGTGCCAGCAGCGCAACAGGGTTCACTCAGCCCCAGCATTTT.

This chain connects TRBV6-1 to TRBJ1-2, with a weak D call TRBD1 (5 bases). Per germline, CDR1 MNHNS and CDR2 SASEGT. Trimming removed 3 bases at V and 9 bases at J, with 20 bases between. The CDR3 consists of 15 residues. The CDR3 DNA is TGTGCCAGCAGTGATCTCTCTTTTGCCGGGACTCGCTACACCTTC. Translation: CASSDLSFAGTRYTF.

The J gene is TRBJ1-1, the V gene TRBV29-1, with 7 bases lining up with TRBD1. The germline V gene encodes CDR1 SQVTM and CDR2 ANQGSEA. V was clipped by 5 bases and J by 4 bases; unmatched bases: 7. This CDR3 has 13 residues. The CDR3 region is CSVSGGSGTEAFF. CDR3 nucleotides: TGCAGCGTTTCAGGGGGTTCGGGCACTGAAGCTTTCTTT.

In its sample, this clone was seen once. The chain links TRBV11-3 to TRBJ2-3; TRBD2 agrees at 7 bases. The CDR3 is 16 amino acids. Germline loops: CDR1 SGHNT, CDR2 YENEEA. Trimming removed 4 bases from V and 0 bases from J; junction bases left unmatched: 7. This CDR3 reads CASSSTASGSTDTQYF. In nucleotides, the CDR3 is TGTGCCAGCAGCTCAACTGCTAGCGGTAGCACAGATACGCAGTATTTT. The complete variable domain, with remaining parts taken from reference TRBV11-3 and TRBJ2-3, reads EAGVVQSPRYKIIEKKQPVAFWCNPISGHNTLYWYLQNLGQGPELLIRYENEEAVDDSQLPKDRFSAERLKGVDSTLKIQPAELGDSAVYLCASSSTASGSTDTQYFGPGTRLTVL.

This clone was counted a few times. The chain carries TRBV11-2 and TRBJ2-1, with 10 positions matching TRBD2. The germline gives CDR1 SGHAT, CDR2 FQNNGV. V lost 5 bases and J lost 1; bases outside the gene matches: 8. This CDR3 contains 17 residues. This CDR3 is CASSPKRGGQSYNEQFF. The CDR3, as DNA: TGTGCCAGCAGCCCCAAGCGGGGGGGCCAGTCCTACAATGAGCAGTTCTTC.

The CDR3 DNA reads TGCGCCAGCAGCCCGATTCGGTCAGGTGCTGGCGGGGAGCTGTTTTTT. Residues: CASSPIRSGAGGELFF. The gene calls are TRBV5-1 and TRBJ2-2, with D unresolved. V was cut by 4 bases and J by 7 bases, with 20 bases left in between. CDR3 length equals 16 residues. Germline CDR1 reads SGHRS; CDR2 reads YFSETQ.

The chain couples TRBV4-1 to TRBJ2-1; 9 positions agree with TRBD2. Germline V lookup: CDR1 MGHRA, CDR2 YSYEKL. V dropped 6 bases and J dropped 3; count of bases not matched to a gene: 0. The CDR3 runs 13 residues. The CDR3 spells CASSSGSYNEQFF. The CDR3 DNA reads TGCGCCAGCAGTAGCGGGAGCTACAATGAGCAGTTCTTC.

The chain recombines TRBV12-3 or TRBV12-4 with TRBJ2-1, with 7 bases fitting TRBD1. The CDR3 is made up of 11 amino acids. The trim removed 4 bases at V and 15 bases at J, leaving 6 bases unmatched. The CDR3 nucleotides are TGTGCCAGCAGTTCCACAGGGGATCCGTTCTTC. Amino acid sequence: CASSSTGDPFF.

The J gene is TRBJ1-1, the V gene TRBV10-3; the D gene is possibly TRBD1 (6 bases). The V end lost 3 bases, the J end lost 0 bases, and 14 bases lay between the germline ends. Germline lookup yields CDR1 ENHRY and CDR2 SYGVKD. There are 16 residues in the CDR3. The CDR3 nucleotides read TGTGCCATCAGTGACCCAGGGGCCTCGATGAACACTGAAGCTTTCTTT. It translates to CAISDPGASMNTEAFF.

The genes are TRBV10-1 and TRBJ1-1; maybe TRBD1 (6 bases). V gave up 6 bases and J gave up 0 bases, with 11 bases separating them. Germline CDR1 reads WNHNN; CDR2 reads SYGVQD (reference sequence). The CDR3 is 14 amino acids. Here the CDR3 reads CASSEQGLNTEAFF. The DNA for the CDR3 is TGCGCCAGCAGCGAACAGGGATTGAACACTGAAGCTTTCTTT.

The chain joins TRBV7-8 to TRBJ2-1, with 14 bases matching TRBD2. This CDR3 has 17 amino acids. The ends lost 5 bases at V and 5 bases at J; junction bases unmatched: 8. Germline V CDR1 and CDR2: SGHVS, FQNEAQ. The CDR3 DNA follows: TGTGCCAGCAGCCCCGGACTAGCGGGGGGCGTCGACAATGAGCAGTTCTTC. Its translation is CASSPGLAGGVDNEQFF. The full variable domain, completed using reference TRBV7-8 and TRBJ2-1, is GAGVSQSPRYKVAKRGQDVALRCDPISGHVSLFWYQQALGQGPEFLTYFQNEAQLDKSGLPSDRFFAERPEGSVSTLKIQRTQQEDSAVYLCASSPGLAGGVDNEQFFGPGTRLTVL.